This record covers a single TCR beta chain. The data stem from a study of OX40 agonist ivuxolimab in advanced cancers. Per the germline V gene, CDR1 is SEHNR and CDR2 is FQNEAQ (reference sequence). V gave up 3 bases and J gave up 1 base; unmatched junction bases: 2. The CDR3 has 14 residues. TCRdb's table, derived via immunoSEQ multiplex PCR, lists solely in-frame clones and lacks some. The table lists about 35,000 clones, approximately 78% of them singletons. The origin of this receptor is an adult with an advanced solid tumor such as melanoma, head and neck, liver or kidney cancer. Source: CD4+ or CD8+ T cells sorted from blood, taken in a trial of the OX40 agonist ivuxolimab. The gene calls are TRBV7-9 and TRBJ2-7; 8 bases match TRBD2. The CDR3 loop is CASSLASGSYEQYF. The CDR3 nucleotides read TGTGCCAGCAGCTTGGCTAGCGGGTCCTACGAGCAGTACTTC.